This T cell receptor beta chain appears in the sequencing data of a study of blood T cell repertoires in COVID-19. In the study overall: T cells, B-cell-depleted T cells, or PBMCs supplied cDNA or gDNA.

CDR1 is SGHVS and CDR2 is FQNEAQ in the germline V gene. V shed 6 bases and J 3 bases; nucleotides not matched to a gene: 4. This CDR3 spans 14 amino acids. The repertoire was sequenced with immunoSEQ multiplex PCR; TCRdb's copy has only in-frame clones and lacks some. The table lists approximately 44,000 clones, about 90% of them singletons, with more than 10% in the top ten. Sequenced: peripheral blood. The chain is built from TRBV7-8 and TRBJ2-7; 11 bases agree with TRBD1. This TCR was recovered from a human donor in a cohort sampled during active COVID-19. Here the CDR3 reads CASRPGTGGYEQYF. The CDR3 DNA sequence: TGTGCCAGCAGACCCGGGACAGGGGGCTACGAGCAGTACTTC.